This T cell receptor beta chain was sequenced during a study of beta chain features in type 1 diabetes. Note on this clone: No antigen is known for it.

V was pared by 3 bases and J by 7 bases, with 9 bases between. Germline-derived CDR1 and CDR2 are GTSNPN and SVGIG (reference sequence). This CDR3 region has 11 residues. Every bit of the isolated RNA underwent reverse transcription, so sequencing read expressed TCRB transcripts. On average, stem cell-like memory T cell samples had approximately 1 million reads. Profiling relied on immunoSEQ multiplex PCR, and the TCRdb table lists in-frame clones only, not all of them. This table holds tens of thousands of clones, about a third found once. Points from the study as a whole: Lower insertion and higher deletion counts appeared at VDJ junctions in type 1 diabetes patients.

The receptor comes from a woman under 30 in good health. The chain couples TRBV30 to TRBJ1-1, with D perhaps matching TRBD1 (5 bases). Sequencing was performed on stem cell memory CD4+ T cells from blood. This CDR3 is CAWSLTVEAFF. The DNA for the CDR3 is TGTGCCTGGAGCCTGACAGTTGAAGCTTTCTTT.